This T cell receptor beta chain emerged from a study of blood T cell repertoires in COVID-19. Study-wide context: PBMCs, B-cell-depleted T cells, or T cells provided the cDNA or gDNA that made up the material.

Study processing details: Quantification of nucleated cells was approximated via reference gene primer amplification. The repertoire was sequenced with immunoSEQ multiplex PCR; TCRdb's copy has only in-frame clones and lacks some. D and trimming were read from the DNA, whereas the V and J calls and clone size are those reported in that table. Among 110,000 to 150,000 clones listed, under 90% were seen once. The junction had 12 bases not matched to a gene; V was cut back by 5 bases and J by 7 bases. Germline CDR1 MNHNS, CDR2 SASEGT. CDR3 size: 15 residues. This TCR came from a human donor in a cohort sampled during active COVID-19. The chain combines TRBV6-1 with TRBJ2-7; TRBD1 matches at 9 bases. Material for sequencing was peripheral blood. The CDR3 sequence is CASSSPGTGSREQYF. CDR3 DNA: TGTGCCAGCAGTTCGCCCGGGACAGGGTCAAGAGAGCAGTACTTC.